Included here is one T cell receptor (beta chain) sequence, with context. Its antigen is as yet unknown. Germline V gene data show CDR1 as MRHNA and CDR2 as SNTAGT. The CDR3 has 16 residues. V was pared by 4 bases and J by 3 bases, with 5 bases of the junction left unmatched. This specimen comes from a study of cytomegalovirus exposure and HLA in healthy donors. Broader study findings: A later analysis linked a missense DCLRE1C variant to TCR beta V- and J-gene trimming. An analysis done earlier found most TCR beta V segments productive about 87% or about 30% of the time.

With 60 Vbeta and 13 Jbeta primers, the PCR was carried out. This table comes from immunoSEQ multiplex PCR, and its TCRdb copy is limited to in-frame clones, with some not included. The sample has some 180,000 clones, roughly 9.5% seen once; the top ten hold 1% to 1.5%. The clonotype was recovered from a woman younger than 45 in good health and CMV-seropositive. Sequencing input: PBMCs. The chain has TRBV6-4 and TRBJ2-1; 11 bases fit TRBD2. CDR3 sequence reads: CASSASGLAVYNEQFF. CDR3 in DNA: TGTGCCAGCAGTGCCTCGGGACTAGCGGTCTACAATGAGCAGTTCTTC.